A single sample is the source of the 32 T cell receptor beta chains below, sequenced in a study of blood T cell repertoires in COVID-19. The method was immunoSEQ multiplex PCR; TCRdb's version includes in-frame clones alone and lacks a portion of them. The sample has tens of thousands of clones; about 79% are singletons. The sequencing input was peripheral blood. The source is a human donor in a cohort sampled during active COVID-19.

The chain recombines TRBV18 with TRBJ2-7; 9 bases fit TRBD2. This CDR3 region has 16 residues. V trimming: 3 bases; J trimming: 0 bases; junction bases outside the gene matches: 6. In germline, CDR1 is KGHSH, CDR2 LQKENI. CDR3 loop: CASSPVSGSGSYEQYF. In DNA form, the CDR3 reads TGTGCCAGCTCACCTGTTAGCGGGAGTGGCTCCTACGAGCAGTACTTC.

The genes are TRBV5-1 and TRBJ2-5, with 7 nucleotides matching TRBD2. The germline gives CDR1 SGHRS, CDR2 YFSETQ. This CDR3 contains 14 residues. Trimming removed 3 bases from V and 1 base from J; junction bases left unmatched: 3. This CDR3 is CASSSSSGQETQYF. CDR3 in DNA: TGCGCCAGCAGCTCCTCTAGCGGCCAAGAGACCCAGTACTTC.

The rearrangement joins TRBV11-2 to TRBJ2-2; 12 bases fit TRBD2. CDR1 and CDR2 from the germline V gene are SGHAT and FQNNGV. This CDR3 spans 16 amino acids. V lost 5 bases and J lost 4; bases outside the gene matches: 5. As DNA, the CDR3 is TGTGCCAGCAGCCCTCTAGCGGGAGGGACCACCGGGGAGCTGTTTTTT. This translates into CASSPLAGGTTGELFF.

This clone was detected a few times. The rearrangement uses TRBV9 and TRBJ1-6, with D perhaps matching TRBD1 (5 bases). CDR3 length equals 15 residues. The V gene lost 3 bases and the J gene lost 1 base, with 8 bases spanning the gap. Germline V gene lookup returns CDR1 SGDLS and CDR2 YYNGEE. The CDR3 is CASSGDSSYNSPLHF. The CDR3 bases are TGTGCCAGCAGCGGCGACAGTTCCTATAATTCACCCCTCCACTTT.

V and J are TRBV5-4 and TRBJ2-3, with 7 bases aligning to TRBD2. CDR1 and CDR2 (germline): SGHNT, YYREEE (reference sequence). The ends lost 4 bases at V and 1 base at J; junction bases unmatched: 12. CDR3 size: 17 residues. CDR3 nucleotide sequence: TGTGCCAGCAGCGTGGCCCGCGGCGGGAGCGGCACAGATACGCAGTATTTT. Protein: CASSVARGGSGTDTQYF.

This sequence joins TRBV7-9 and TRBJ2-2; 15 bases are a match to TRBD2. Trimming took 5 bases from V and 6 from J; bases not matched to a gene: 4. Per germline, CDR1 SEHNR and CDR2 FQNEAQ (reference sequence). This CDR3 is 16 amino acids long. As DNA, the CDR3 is TGTGCCAGCAGCCCCCGGACTAGCGGGAGGGCCGGGGAGCTGTTTTTT. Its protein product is CASSPRTSGRAGELFF.

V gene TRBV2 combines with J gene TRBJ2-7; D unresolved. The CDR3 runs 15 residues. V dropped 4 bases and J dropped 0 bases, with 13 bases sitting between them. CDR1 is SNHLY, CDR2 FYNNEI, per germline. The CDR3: CASSGRLRSSYEQYF. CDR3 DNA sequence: TGTGCCAGCAGTGGAAGGCTAAGGAGCTCCTACGAGCAGTACTTC.

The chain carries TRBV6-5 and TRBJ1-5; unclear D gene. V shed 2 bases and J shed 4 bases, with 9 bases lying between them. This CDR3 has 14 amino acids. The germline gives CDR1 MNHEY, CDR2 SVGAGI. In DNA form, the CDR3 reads TGTGCCAGCAGTTACAAAGCCGGGAATCAGCCCCAGCATTTT. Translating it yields CASSYKAGNQPQHF.

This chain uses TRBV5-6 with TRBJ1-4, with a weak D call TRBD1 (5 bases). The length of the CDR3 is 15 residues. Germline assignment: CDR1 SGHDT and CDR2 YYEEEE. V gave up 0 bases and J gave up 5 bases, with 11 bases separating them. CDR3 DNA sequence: TGTGCCAGCAGCTTGGGGAGGGGCATGAATGAAAAACTGTTTTTT. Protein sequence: CASSLGRGMNEKLFF.

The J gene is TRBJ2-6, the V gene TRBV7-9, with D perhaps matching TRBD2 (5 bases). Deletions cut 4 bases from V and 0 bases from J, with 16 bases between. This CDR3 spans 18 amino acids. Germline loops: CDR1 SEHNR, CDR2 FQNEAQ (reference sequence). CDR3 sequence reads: CASSSFGKSDSGANVLTF. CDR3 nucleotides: TGTGCCAGCAGCTCGTTCGGGAAGAGTGACTCTGGGGCCAACGTCCTGACTTTC.

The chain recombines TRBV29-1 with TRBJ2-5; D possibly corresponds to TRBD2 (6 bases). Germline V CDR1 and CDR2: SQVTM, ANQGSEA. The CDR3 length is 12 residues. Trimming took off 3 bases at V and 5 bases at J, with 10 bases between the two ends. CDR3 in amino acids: CSVESREETQYF. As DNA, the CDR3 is TGCAGCGTTGAGTCCCGGGAGGAGACCCAGTACTTC.

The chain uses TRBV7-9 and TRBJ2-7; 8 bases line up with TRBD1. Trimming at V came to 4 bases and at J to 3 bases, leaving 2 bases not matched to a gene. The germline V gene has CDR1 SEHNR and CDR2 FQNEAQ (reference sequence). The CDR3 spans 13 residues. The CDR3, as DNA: TGTGCCAGCAGCTCGGGGACAGGCTACGAGCAGTACTTC. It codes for CASSSGTGYEQYF.

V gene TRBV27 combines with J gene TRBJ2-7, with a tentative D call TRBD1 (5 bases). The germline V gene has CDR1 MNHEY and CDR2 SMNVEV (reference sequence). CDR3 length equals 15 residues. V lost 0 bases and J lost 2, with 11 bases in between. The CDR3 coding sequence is TGTGCCAGCAGTTTATCGCCAGGGTCTCCCTACGAGCAGTACTTC. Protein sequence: CASSLSPGSPYEQYF.

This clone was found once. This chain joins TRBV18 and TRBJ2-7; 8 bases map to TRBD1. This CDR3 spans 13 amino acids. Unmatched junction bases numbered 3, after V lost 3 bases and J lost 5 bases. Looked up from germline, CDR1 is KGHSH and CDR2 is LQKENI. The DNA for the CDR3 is TGTGCCAGCTCACCGGGACAGGAGGACGAGCAGTACTTC. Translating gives CASSPGQEDEQYF. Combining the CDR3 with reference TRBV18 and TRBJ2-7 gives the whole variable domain NAGVMQNPRHLVRRRGQEARLRCSPMKGHSHVYWYRQLPEEGLKFMVYLQKENIIDESGMPKERFSAEFPKEGPSILRIQQVVRGDSAAYFCASSPGQEDEQYFGPGTRLTVT.

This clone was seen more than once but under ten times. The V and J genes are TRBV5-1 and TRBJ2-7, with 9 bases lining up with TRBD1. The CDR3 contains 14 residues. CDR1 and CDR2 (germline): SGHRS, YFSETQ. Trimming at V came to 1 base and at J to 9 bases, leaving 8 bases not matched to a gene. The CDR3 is CASSLSGTGTLQYF. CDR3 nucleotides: TGCGCCAGCAGCTTGTCCGGGACAGGGACTCTGCAGTACTTC. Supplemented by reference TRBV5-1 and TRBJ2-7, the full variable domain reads KAGVTQTPRYLIKTRGQQVTLSCSPISGHRSVSWYQQTPGQGLQFLFEYFSETQRNKGNFPGRFSGRQFSNSRSEMNVSTLELGDSALYLCASSLSGTGTLQYFGPGTRLTVT.

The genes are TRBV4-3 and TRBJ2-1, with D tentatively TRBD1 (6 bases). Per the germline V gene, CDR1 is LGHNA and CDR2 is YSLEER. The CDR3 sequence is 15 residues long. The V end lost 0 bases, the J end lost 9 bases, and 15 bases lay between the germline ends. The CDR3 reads CASSQDLAAQGEQFF. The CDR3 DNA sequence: TGCGCCAGCAGCCAAGATCTAGCCGCACAGGGTGAGCAGTTCTTC.

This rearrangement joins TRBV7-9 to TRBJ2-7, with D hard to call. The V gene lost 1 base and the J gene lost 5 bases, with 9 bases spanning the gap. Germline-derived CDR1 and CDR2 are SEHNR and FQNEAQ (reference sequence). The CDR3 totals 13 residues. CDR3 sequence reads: CASSLGSMHEQYF. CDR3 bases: TGTGCCAGCAGCTTAGGGAGTATGCACGAGCAGTACTTC. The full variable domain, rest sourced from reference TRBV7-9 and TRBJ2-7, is DTGVSQNPRHKITKRGQNVTFRCDPISEHNRLYWYRQTLGQGPEFLTYFQNEAQLEKSRLLSDRFSAERPKGSFSTLEIQRTEQGDSAMYLCASSLGSMHEQYFGPGTRLTVT.

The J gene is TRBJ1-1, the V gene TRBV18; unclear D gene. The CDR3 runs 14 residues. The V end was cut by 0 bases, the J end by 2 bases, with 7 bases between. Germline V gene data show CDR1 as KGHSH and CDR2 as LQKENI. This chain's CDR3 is CASSPPSVNTEAFF. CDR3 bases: TGTGCCAGCTCACCACCGTCGGTTAACACTGAAGCTTTCTTT.

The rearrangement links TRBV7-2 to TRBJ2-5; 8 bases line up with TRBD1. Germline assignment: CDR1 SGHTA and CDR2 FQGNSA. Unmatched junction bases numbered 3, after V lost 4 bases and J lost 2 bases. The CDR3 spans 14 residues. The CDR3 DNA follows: TGTGCCAGCAGCTCAAACAGGGGGCAAGAGACCCAGTACTTC. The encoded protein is CASSSNRGQETQYF.

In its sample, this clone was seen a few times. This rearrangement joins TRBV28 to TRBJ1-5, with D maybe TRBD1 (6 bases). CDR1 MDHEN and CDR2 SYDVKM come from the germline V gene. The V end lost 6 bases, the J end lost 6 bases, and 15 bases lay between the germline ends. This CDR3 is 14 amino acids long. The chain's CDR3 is CASSRRDISQPQHF. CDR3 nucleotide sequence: TGTGCCAGCAGCCGCCGGGACATCAGTCAGCCCCAGCATTTT.

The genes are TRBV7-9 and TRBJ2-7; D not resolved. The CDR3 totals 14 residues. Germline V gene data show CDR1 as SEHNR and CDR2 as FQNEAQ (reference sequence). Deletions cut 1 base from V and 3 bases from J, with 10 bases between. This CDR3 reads CASSLVLSNYEQYF. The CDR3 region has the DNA TGTGCCAGCAGCTTAGTTTTGTCCAACTACGAGCAGTACTTC.

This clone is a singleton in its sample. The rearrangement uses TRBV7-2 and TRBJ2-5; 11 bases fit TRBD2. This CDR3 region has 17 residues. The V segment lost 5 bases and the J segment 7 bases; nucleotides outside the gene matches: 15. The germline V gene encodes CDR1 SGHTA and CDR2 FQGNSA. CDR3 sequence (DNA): TGTGCCAGCAGCCCTCGGACTAGCGGGTCCCGGGGGGGGACCCAGTACTTC. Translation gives CASSPRTSGSRGGTQYF.

The DNA of the CDR3 is TGTGCCAGCTCACCTAGAGCGCTAGAGCAGTTCTTC. Amino acids: CASSPRALEQFF. The chain links TRBV18 to TRBJ2-1; D unclear. V gave up 3 bases and J gave up 10 bases, with 10 bases separating them. The CDR3 spans 12 residues. Germline loops: CDR1 KGHSH, CDR2 LQKENI.

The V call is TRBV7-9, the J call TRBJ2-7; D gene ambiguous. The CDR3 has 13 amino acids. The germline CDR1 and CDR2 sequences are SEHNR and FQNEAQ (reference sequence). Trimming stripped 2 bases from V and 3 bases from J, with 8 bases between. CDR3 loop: CASSLSNSYEQYF. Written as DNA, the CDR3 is TGTGCCAGCAGCTTATCGAACAGCTACGAGCAGTACTTC.

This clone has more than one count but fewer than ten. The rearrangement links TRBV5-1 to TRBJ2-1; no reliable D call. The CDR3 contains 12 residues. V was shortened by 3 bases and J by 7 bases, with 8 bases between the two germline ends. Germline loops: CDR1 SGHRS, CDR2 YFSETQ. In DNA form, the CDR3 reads TGCGCCAGCAGCTCCCAGTGGAATGAGCAGTTCTTC. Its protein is CASSSQWNEQFF. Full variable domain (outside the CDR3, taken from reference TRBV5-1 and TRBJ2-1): KAGVTQTPRYLIKTRGQQVTLSCSPISGHRSVSWYQQTPGQGLQFLFEYFSETQRNKGNFPGRFSGRQFSNSRSEMNVSTLELGDSALYLCASSSQWNEQFFGPGTRLTVL.

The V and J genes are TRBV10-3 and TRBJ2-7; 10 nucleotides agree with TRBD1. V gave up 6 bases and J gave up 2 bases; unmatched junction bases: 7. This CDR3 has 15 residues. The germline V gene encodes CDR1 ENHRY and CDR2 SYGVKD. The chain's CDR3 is CAIRDLTGGAYEQYF. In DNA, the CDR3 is TGTGCCATCAGGGATTTGACAGGGGGCGCCTACGAGCAGTACTTC.

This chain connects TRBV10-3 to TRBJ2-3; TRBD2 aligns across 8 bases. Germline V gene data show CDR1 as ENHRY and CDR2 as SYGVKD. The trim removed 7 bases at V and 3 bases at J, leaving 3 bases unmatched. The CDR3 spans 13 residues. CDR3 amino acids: CAITAGGTDTQYF. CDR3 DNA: TGTGCCATCACCGCGGGAGGTACAGATACGCAGTATTTT.

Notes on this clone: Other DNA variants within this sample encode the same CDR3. In nucleotides, the CDR3 is TGTGCCAGCAGCCTTAATTACGAGCAGTACTTC. Its translation: CASSLNYEQYF. The chain carries TRBV3-1 (or the pseudogene TRBV3-2) and TRBJ2-7; D is undetermined. Trimming removed 4 bases from V and 4 bases from J, with 5 bases in between. Germline CDR1 and CDR2: LGHDT and YNNKEL (reference sequence). The CDR3 sequence is 11 residues long.

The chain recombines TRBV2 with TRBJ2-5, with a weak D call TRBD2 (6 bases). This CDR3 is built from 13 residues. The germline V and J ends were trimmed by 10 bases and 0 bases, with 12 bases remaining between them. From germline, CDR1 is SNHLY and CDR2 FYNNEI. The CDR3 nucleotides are TGTGCCACATCGCCGGGGGACCAAGAGACCCAGTACTTC. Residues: CATSPGDQETQYF.

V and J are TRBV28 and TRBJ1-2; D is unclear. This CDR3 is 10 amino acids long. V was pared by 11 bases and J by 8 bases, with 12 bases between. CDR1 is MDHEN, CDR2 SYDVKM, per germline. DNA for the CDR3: TGTGCCTCCGAGCGGCGCGGCTACACCTTC. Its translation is CASERRGYTF.

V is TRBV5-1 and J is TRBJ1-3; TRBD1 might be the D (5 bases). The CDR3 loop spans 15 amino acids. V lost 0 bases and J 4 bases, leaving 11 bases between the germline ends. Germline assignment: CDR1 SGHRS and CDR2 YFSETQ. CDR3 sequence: CASSLGQSYGNTIYF. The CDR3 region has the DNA TGCGCCAGCAGCTTGGGACAGTCTTACGGAAACACCATATATTTT.

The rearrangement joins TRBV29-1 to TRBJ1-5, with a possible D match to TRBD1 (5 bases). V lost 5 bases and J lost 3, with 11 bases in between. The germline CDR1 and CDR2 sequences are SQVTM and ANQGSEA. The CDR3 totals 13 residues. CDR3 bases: TGCAGCGTTCAGGGTGACGACAATCAGCCCCAGCATTTT. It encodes CSVQGDDNQPQHF.